The 13 T cell receptor beta chains in this list originate from one sample, sequenced in a study of CD8 T cells in ankylosing spondylitis. These receptors' targets are unknown. TCRdb re-analysed the 5' RACE reads in MiXCR, keeping a single row per CDR3 protein. The data contain hundreds of thousands of distinct CDR3 sequences, about 11% of them singletons. Broader study findings: Seemingly characteristic of ankylosing spondylitis blood was a TCR beta motif consisting of about 8 highly homologous variants.

Input material: blood, either unsorted or a sorted T cell fraction (not recorded which). Source of these receptors: a male donor with ankylosing spondylitis.

The CDR3 sequence is CASSQQLSGAGEQFF. The CDR3 DNA follows: TGTGCCAGCAGCCAACAGCTAAGCGGGGCGGGTGAGCAGTTCTTC. The V call is TRBV4-2, the J call TRBJ2-1; 7 bases match TRBD2. Germline lookup yields CDR1 LGHNA and CDR2 YNFKEQ. The CDR3 covers 15 residues. V was pared by 2 bases and J by 9 bases, with 10 bases of the junction left unmatched.

This clonotype was seen only a few times. The chain is built from TRBV12-3 or TRBV12-4 and TRBJ1-5; 7 bases are shared with TRBD1. Trimming at V came to 6 bases and at J to 5 bases, leaving 10 bases not matched to a gene. The CDR3 has 15 amino acids. The CDR3 sequence is CASSPIQGIDQPQHF. The CDR3 coding sequence is TGTGCCAGCAGCCCAATACAGGGGATAGATCAGCCCCAGCATTTT.

The chain links TRBV9 to TRBJ2-3; D may be TRBD2 (5 bases). Trimming shortened V by 3 bases and J by 6 bases, and 14 bases separated the two germline ends. Germline CDR1 is SGDLS and CDR2 is YYNGEE. This CDR3 has 14 residues. The chain's CDR3 is CASSGLMGGDTQYF. The CDR3 DNA reads TGTGCCAGCAGCGGACTGATGGGCGGGGATACGCAGTATTTT. Filled out from reference TRBV9 and TRBJ2-3, the complete variable domain reads DSGVTQTPKHLITATGQRVTLRCSPRSGDLSVYWYQQSLDQGLQFLIQYYNGEERAKGNILERFSAQQFPDLHSELNLSSLELGDSALYFCASSGLMGGDTQYFGPGTRLTVL.

The table lists this clonotype with many counts. The chain is built from TRBV10-3 and TRBJ1-2; D remains unclear. This CDR3 is built from 13 residues. In germline, CDR1 is ENHRY, CDR2 SYGVKD. V lost 6 bases and J lost 4, with 12 bases in between. The CDR3 protein is CAIRPPEGYGYTF. The CDR3 coding sequence is TGTGCCATCAGACCCCCTGAAGGCTATGGCTACACCTTC.

A few counts support this clonotype. This chain joins TRBV3-1 and TRBJ2-5; D is uncertain. V dropped 4 bases and J dropped 1 base, with 10 bases sitting between them. Germline V CDR1 and CDR2: LGHDT, YNNKEL (reference sequence). This CDR3 region has 14 residues. CDR3 sequence reads: CASSPYYLQETQYF. The CDR3 region has the DNA TGTGCCAGCAGCCCCTACTACCTCCAAGAGACCCAGTACTTC.

This chain links TRBV20-1 with TRBJ2-3; D ambiguous. V shed 2 bases and J shed 2 bases, with 17 bases lying between them. The CDR3 totals 16 residues. Germline V gene data show CDR1 as DFQATT and CDR2 as SNEGSKA (reference sequence). The CDR3 loop is CSARRPPGVVTDTQYF. The CDR3 DNA is TGCAGTGCTAGACGTCCTCCAGGAGTAGTCACAGATACGCAGTATTTT.

The chain combines TRBV5-6 with TRBJ2-2; the match to TRBD2 covers 8 bases. CDR1 and CDR2 from the germline V gene are SGHDT and YYEEEE. Germline trimming cut 2 bases from V and 0 bases from J; bases unmatched to any gene: 6. This CDR3 contains 17 residues. The CDR3 sequence: CASSFWRGASNTGELFF. The CDR3, as DNA: TGTGCCAGCAGCTTTTGGCGGGGGGCTTCGAACACCGGGGAGCTGTTTTTT.

The chain is built from TRBV11-2 and TRBJ2-2; D perhaps matches TRBD1 (6 bases). This CDR3 comprises 16 residues. V lost 5 bases, J lost 6 bases, and 19 bases lay in between. The germline gives CDR1 SGHAT, CDR2 FQNNGV. CDR3 DNA sequence: TGTGCCAGCAGCGTCAGGGGTTCCTCGCTCGCCGGGGAGCTGTTTTTT. Amino acids: CASSVRGSSLAGELFF. The full variable domain, its missing parts supplied by reference TRBV11-2 and TRBJ2-2, is EAGVAQSPRYKIIEKRQSVAFWCNPISGHATLYWYQQILGQGPKLLIQFQNNGVVDDSQLPKDRFSAERLKGVDSTLKIQPAKLEDSAVYLCASSVRGSSLAGELFFGEGSRLTVL.

Only a few counts were recorded for this clonotype. J is TRBJ1-1 and V is TRBV7-9; possibly TRBD1 for D (5 bases). The CDR3 loop spans 14 amino acids. Germline V gives CDR1 SEHNR, CDR2 FQNEAQ (reference sequence). Trimming took off 0 bases at V and 3 bases at J, with 8 bases between the two ends. CDR3 protein: CASSLAGVHTEAFF. The DNA of the CDR3 is TGTGCCAGCAGCTTAGCAGGGGTCCACACTGAAGCTTTCTTT.

This chain joins TRBV12-3 or TRBV12-4 and TRBJ2-7; the D gene is possibly TRBD1 (8 bases). The V end was cut by 7 bases, the J end by 5 bases, with 18 bases between. CDR3 size: 14 residues. The chain's CDR3 is CASTLGQGGNEQYF. CDR3 nucleotides: TGTGCCAGCACCCTAGGACAGGGAGGGAACGAGCAGTACTTC.

The chain couples TRBV28 to TRBJ2-2; D gene unclear. Trimming stripped 1 base from V and 13 bases from J, with 22 bases between. CDR1 is MDHEN and CDR2 is SYDVKM in the germline V gene. The CDR3 length is 16 residues. The CDR3 spells CASSLLRVYPPEGLFF. In DNA, the CDR3 is TGTGCCAGCAGTTTATTGCGAGTCTACCCACCGGAAGGGCTGTTTTTT.

The chain has TRBV7-2 and TRBJ2-7; D unclear. CDR1 and CDR2 from the germline V gene are SGHTA and FQGNSA. Trimming pared 2 bases from V and 1 base from J, leaving 9 bases between. The CDR3 runs 14 residues. CDR3 sequence reads: CASSLSGFSYEQYF. DNA of the CDR3: TGTGCCAGCAGCTTATCTGGGTTTTCCTACGAGCAGTACTTC.

This clonotype showed up just a few times. The rearrangement uses TRBV5-1 and TRBJ1-1, with D possibly being TRBD1 (5 bases). CDR1 and CDR2 (germline): SGHRS, YFSETQ. V was trimmed by 7 bases and J by 2 bases, leaving 12 bases between them. CDR3 size: 13 residues. CDR3 sequence (DNA): TGCGCCAGCCATGGGGCCGAAAACACTGAAGCTTTCTTT. This encodes CASHGAENTEAFF.